This TCR beta chain was observed in a study of human T cells and chemical hapten exposure. This CDR3 region has 16 residues. J gave up 1 base and V 6 bases, and 10 bases lay outside the gene matches. Germline CDR1 reads LGHDT; CDR2 reads YNNKEL (reference sequence). By frequency in the sample, this clonotype is medium-sized (0.01 to 0.1%). Its antigen remains unidentified. Points from the study as a whole: Those TCRs sitting above 1 in 1000 frequency stayed the same with DPC sensitization. Positively correlated with patch test score were the counts of PT1 expanded TCRs.

Time point noted: patch test 3, about 24 weeks after DPC sensitization. Treatment denoted: therapeutic diphenylcyclopropenone sensitization with weekly scalp DPC. Via MiXCR, TCRdb re-called the RACE reads, giving one row per CDR3 protein. The sample carries 28,000 or so distinct CDR3 sequences, almost 6% recorded once. Material: whole blood, obtained in connection with sensitization to the hapten diphenylcyclopropenone (DPC). The receptor's source is a man aged 25-40 years with alopecia areata. Some clones in this sample may be carry-over from other donors' samples. The rearrangement uses TRBV3-1 and TRBJ1-1, with 8 nucleotides matching TRBD1. The CDR3 loop reads CASSPGTGAQNTEAFF. For the CDR3, the DNA is TGTGCCAGCAGTCCCGGGACAGGCGCTCAGAACACTGAAGCTTTCTTT.